This note documents a single T cell receptor (beta chain) sequence. TCRdb's table, derived via immunoSEQ multiplex PCR, lists solely in-frame clones and lacks some. The repertoire holds 40,000 to 60,000 clones, with roughly 90% as singletons. These data originate in a study of control samples from healthy donors and cancer patients. The V end was cut by 5 bases, the J end by 2 bases, with 13 bases between. The CDR3 consists of 15 residues. CDR1 and CDR2 from the germline V gene are SGHVS and FNYEAQ. The gene calls are TRBV7-6 and TRBJ1-3; D gene unclear. The sequencing input was PBMCs. The TCR originated in a man in his forties or fifties with head and neck cancer. CDR3 coding DNA: TGTGCCAGCAGCGCCCCGTGGGTGGCTGGAAACACCATATATTTT. It translates to CASSAPWVAGNTIYF. Filled out from reference TRBV7-6 and TRBJ1-3, the complete variable domain reads GAGVSQSPRYKVTKRGQDVALRCDPISGHVSLYWYRQALGQGPEFLTYFNYEAQQDKSGLPNDRFSAERPEGSISTLTIQRTEQRDSAMYRCASSAPWVAGNTIYFGEGSWLTVV.